Shown below are 22 T cell receptor beta chains from a single sample sequenced in a study of response to subunit inactivated influenza vaccine. TCRdb ran MiXCR on the RT-PCR reads and lists one entry per CDR3 protein. The sample shows about half a million distinct CDR3 sequences, 25% of them seen only once. Here the sequenced sample was CD4+ T cells sorted from PBMCs, taken 4 to 6 days after vaccination. Receptors were obtained from a man in his forties or fifties who received an inactivated influenza vaccine.

This clonotype was found a few times. V and J are TRBV20-1 and TRBJ2-5, with 10 bases lining up with TRBD2. Looked up from germline, CDR1 is DFQATT and CDR2 is SNEGSKA (reference sequence). With 6 bases clipped from V and 7 bases from J, the junction kept 14 bases outside the gene matches. The CDR3 is 15 residues long. CDR3: CSANMTSGSPRTQYF. In nucleotides, the CDR3 is TGCAGTGCGAACATGACTAGCGGGTCCCCAAGGACCCAGTACTTC.

This clonotype has ten or more counts. J is TRBJ2-1 and V is TRBV5-1, with unresolved D. Germline V gene sequence: CDR1 SGHRS, CDR2 YFSETQ. CDR3 length equals 15 residues. V was cut by 0 bases and J by 9 bases, with 16 bases left in between. CDR3 sequence: CASSLDGPRLGEQFF. The CDR3 DNA reads as TGCGCCAGCAGCTTGGACGGTCCACGCCTAGGTGAGCAGTTCTTC.

The chain recombines TRBV7-9 with TRBJ1-1, with D uncertain. Trimming pared 1 base from V and 6 bases from J, leaving 12 bases between. The CDR3 is made up of 14 amino acids. Looked up from germline, CDR1 is SEHNR and CDR2 is FQNEAQ (reference sequence). CDR3 in amino acids: CASSLGSRVAEAFF. CDR3 DNA: TGTGCCAGCAGCTTAGGTTCAAGGGTGGCTGAAGCTTTCTTT.

The chain has TRBV5-1 and TRBJ1-1, with D possibly being TRBD1 (5 bases). The CDR3 has 15 amino acids. Germline CDR1 SGHRS, CDR2 YFSETQ. Trimming took 0 bases from V and 5 from J, leaving 14 bases between them. This chain's CDR3 is CASSLDFRVKTEAFF. The CDR3 coding sequence is TGCGCCAGCAGCTTGGATTTCAGGGTAAAGACTGAAGCTTTCTTT.

Only a few counts were recorded for this clonotype. The rearrangement joins TRBV6-2 or TRBV6-3 to TRBJ2-2; 9 bases map to TRBD2. The CDR3 covers 16 residues. Germline V lookup: CDR1 MNHEY, CDR2 SVGEGT. The trim removed 6 bases at V and 3 bases at J, leaving 8 bases unmatched. CDR3 residues: CASRLRLAVHTGELFF. CDR3 nucleotide sequence: TGTGCCAGCAGACTCAGACTAGCGGTTCACACCGGGGAGCTGTTTTTT.

The rearrangement uses TRBV12-3 or TRBV12-4 and TRBJ2-7; D is possibly TRBD1 (5 bases). CDR3 length: 15 amino acids. V lost 5 bases and J 2 bases, leaving 16 bases between the germline ends. CDR3: CASSIDRLVAYEQYF. In nucleotides, the CDR3 is TGTGCCAGCAGTATCGACAGATTGGTCGCCTACGAGCAGTACTTC.

This clonotype came up a few times. This chain uses TRBV29-1 with TRBJ2-2; the match to TRBD2 covers 8 bases. Germline values: CDR1 SQVTM, CDR2 ANQGSEA. The J segment lost 1 base and the V segment lost 6 bases, leaving 7 bases of the junction unmatched. This CDR3 has 15 amino acids. CDR3 in amino acids: CSVAGSGKNTGELFF. In DNA, the CDR3 is TGCAGCGTCGCGGGTAGCGGGAAGAACACCGGGGAGCTGTTTTTT.

The table lists this clonotype with a few counts. The chain couples TRBV12-3 or TRBV12-4 to TRBJ1-5; 10 positions agree with TRBD1. The CDR3 extends over 15 amino acids. With V trimmed by 3 bases and J by 6 bases, 5 bases remained unmatched. The CDR3 bases are TGTGCCAGCAGTTTGACAGGGGGCGCGGGTCAGCCCCAGCATTTT. It is translated as CASSLTGGAGQPQHF.

In DNA, the CDR3 is TGTGCCAGCAGTTACGGGCAGGGGGTGGCTCAGCCCCAGCATTTT. It codes for CASSYGQGVAQPQHF. The chain uses TRBV6-5 and TRBJ1-5, with TRBD1 matching over 7 bases. The CDR3 has 15 amino acids. V dropped 2 bases and J dropped 6; count of bases not matched to a gene: 7. Germline-derived CDR1 and CDR2 are MNHEY and SVGAGI.

In this sample, this clonotype turned up many times. This sequence joins TRBV12-3 or TRBV12-4 and TRBJ2-7; D possibly corresponds to TRBD1 (6 bases). The ends were cut back, 5 bases at V and 8 bases at J, with 13 bases in the middle. This CDR3 contains 12 residues. The CDR3 here is CASSTLRDKQYF. In DNA, the CDR3 is TGTGCCAGCAGTACCCTCCGGGACAAGCAGTACTTC.

The gene calls are TRBV5-6 and TRBJ1-5, with 10 bases aligning to TRBD1. Germline V gene lookup returns CDR1 SGHDT and CDR2 YYEEEE. There are 15 residues in the CDR3. The junction had 5 bases not matched to a gene; V was cut back by 4 bases and J by 4 bases. CDR3 nucleotide sequence: TGTGCCAGCAGCGATCGGACAGGGGGTAATCAGCCCCAGCATTTT. Residues: CASSDRTGGNQPQHF. Looking up the rest from reference TRBV5-6 and TRBJ1-5 gives the full variable domain: DAGVTQSPTHLIKTRGQQVTLRCSPKSGHDTVSWYQQALGQGPQFIFQYYEEEERQRGNFPDRFSGHQFPNYSSELNVNALLLGDSALYLCASSDRTGGNQPQHFGDGTRLSIL.

This clonotype was seen once. V and J are TRBV7-2 and TRBJ2-5; D perhaps matches TRBD2 (6 bases). There are 12 residues in the CDR3. Germline CDR1 SGHTA, CDR2 FQGNSA. V dropped 6 bases and J dropped 9 bases, with 14 bases sitting between them. The CDR3 sequence: CASSSGLPAQYF. In DNA, the CDR3 is TGTGCCAGCAGTTCCGGACTACCCGCCCAGTACTTC.

The J gene is TRBJ2-2, the V gene TRBV7-9; D perhaps matches TRBD1 (6 bases). With 3 bases removed from V and 6 bases from J, the gap between germline ends came to 14 bases. The germline gives CDR1 SEHNR, CDR2 FQNEAQ (reference sequence). There are 15 residues in the CDR3. The CDR3 coding sequence is TGTGCCAGCAGCTTTGGGCAGGGGAGAGCCGGGGAGCTGTTTTTT. Its protein is CASSFGQGRAGELFF. Supplemented by reference TRBV7-9 and TRBJ2-2, the full variable domain reads DTGVSQNPRHKITKRGQNVTFRCDPISEHNRLYWYRQTLGQGPEFLTYFQNEAQLEKSRLLSDRFSAERPKGSFSTLEIQRTEQGDSAMYLCASSFGQGRAGELFFGEGSRLTVL.

As DNA, the CDR3 is TGTGCCAGCGGCCTAGCCCTCTACAATGAGCAGTTCTTC. Protein product: CASGLALYNEQFF. The chain joins TRBV28 to TRBJ2-1; a possible D gene is TRBD2 (5 bases). V lost 8 bases to trimming and J lost 3 bases, with 11 bases between them. This CDR3 contains 13 residues. Per the germline V gene, CDR1 is MDHEN and CDR2 is SYDVKM.

J is TRBJ2-5 and V is TRBV5-1; maybe TRBD1 (6 bases). The CDR3 covers 14 residues. The germline V gene has CDR1 SGHRS and CDR2 YFSETQ. V was shortened by 0 bases and J by 4 bases, with 10 bases between the two germline ends. CDR3 sequence: CASSLAGQLETQYF. The CDR3 DNA reads as TGCGCCAGCAGCTTGGCCGGACAGTTAGAGACCCAGTACTTC.

This clonotype turned up a few times. The chain couples TRBV7-9 to TRBJ2-1; D gene uncertain. Per germline, CDR1 SEHNR and CDR2 FQNEAQ (reference sequence). V was shortened by 5 bases and J by 0 bases, with 11 bases between the two germline ends. The CDR3 length is 15 residues. CDR3 nucleotide sequence: TGTGCCAGCAGCCCTAGTAGGGACTCCTACAATGAGCAGTTCTTC. Protein product: CASSPSRDSYNEQFF.

The table lists this clonotype with a few counts. The rearrangement joins TRBV6-5 to TRBJ2-7; D gene unclear. CDR1 is MNHEY and CDR2 is SVGAGI in the germline V gene. The CDR3 consists of 16 residues. V was shortened by 2 bases and J by 0 bases, with 14 bases between the two germline ends. The CDR3 region has the DNA TGTGCCAGCAGTTACGCGCCTTTGAAGCCCTCCTACGAGCAGTACTTC. This gives the protein CASSYAPLKPSYEQYF.

V is TRBV12-3 or TRBV12-4 and J is TRBJ2-2, with 7 bases identical to TRBD1. The CDR3 covers 15 residues. The ends lost 6 bases at V and 4 bases at J; junction bases unmatched: 8. Here the CDR3 reads CASRTGASGTGELFF. The CDR3 nucleotides read TGTGCCAGCAGAACAGGGGCTAGTGGCACCGGGGAGCTGTTTTTT.

The DNA for the CDR3 is TGCGCCAGCAGCCACCCAGGTAGTTCAGCAGATACGCAGTATTTT. It translates to CASSHPGSSADTQYF. The rearrangement uses TRBV4-1 and TRBJ2-3; D remains unclear. Per germline, CDR1 MGHRA and CDR2 YSYEKL. The CDR3 spans 15 residues. The V end lost 3 bases, the J end lost 4 bases, and 14 bases lay between the germline ends.

The J gene is TRBJ2-3, the V gene TRBV5-1, with TRBD2 matching 9 bases. Germline values: CDR1 SGHRS, CDR2 YFSETQ. CDR3 length: 16 residues. J gave up 3 bases and V 0 bases, and 5 bases lay outside the gene matches. The CDR3 region is CASSLVQRGATDTQYF. The CDR3 DNA reads TGCGCCAGCAGCTTGGTCCAGCGGGGGGCGACAGATACGCAGTATTTT.

Concerning this clonotype itself: One end of the junction does not line up with germline, which may come from a read error. J is TRBJ2-3 and V is TRBV7-2; TRBD2 agrees at 12 bases. Germline-derived CDR1 and CDR2 are SGHTA and FQGNSA. This CDR3 region has 17 residues. As DNA, the CDR3 is TGTGACAGCAGCGTAGCTAGCGGGAGGGCGGTTACAGATACGCAGTATTTT. Encoded protein: CDSSVASGRAVTDTQYF.

This clonotype occurred many times. The rearrangement uses TRBV20-1 and TRBJ1-2; tentatively, D is TRBD1 (6 bases). The CDR3 runs 12 residues. Germline CDR1 DFQATT, CDR2 SNEGSKA (reference sequence). Trimming removed 6 bases at V and 4 bases at J, with 12 bases between. The CDR3 here is CSAPPTGYGYTF. In DNA, the CDR3 is TGCAGTGCCCCACCGACAGGCTATGGCTACACCTTC.